The T cell receptor (beta chain) under discussion was sequenced for a study of blood T cell repertoires in COVID-19. In the original analysis: From reference gene primer amplification, estimates of nucleated cell counts were derived. The assay was immunoSEQ multiplex PCR, and TCRdb's table has in-frame clones only and misses some. The D gene and trimming were derived from the DNA, and the V and J assignments and clone size from that table. The sample yields roughly 100,000 clones, 87% seen once. The sequence came from a human donor in a cohort sampled during active COVID-19. Specimen: peripheral blood.

The CDR3 protein is CASSLGTGTMNTQYF. Here the CDR3 DNA reads TGTGCCAGCAGCTTAGGGACAGGGACGATGAATACGCAGTATTTT. V usage is TRBV11-2 and J usage is TRBJ2-3; 8 positions agree with TRBD1. This CDR3 has 15 residues. Germline V CDR1 and CDR2: SGHAT, FQNNGV. V lost 1 base and J lost 7; bases outside the gene matches: 7. Looking up the rest from reference TRBV11-2 and TRBJ2-3 gives the full variable domain: EAGVAQSPRYKIIEKRQSVAFWCNPISGHATLYWYQQILGQGPKLLIQFQNNGVVDDSQLPKDRFSAERLKGVDSTLKIQPAKLEDSAVYLCASSLGTGTMNTQYFGPGTRLTVL.